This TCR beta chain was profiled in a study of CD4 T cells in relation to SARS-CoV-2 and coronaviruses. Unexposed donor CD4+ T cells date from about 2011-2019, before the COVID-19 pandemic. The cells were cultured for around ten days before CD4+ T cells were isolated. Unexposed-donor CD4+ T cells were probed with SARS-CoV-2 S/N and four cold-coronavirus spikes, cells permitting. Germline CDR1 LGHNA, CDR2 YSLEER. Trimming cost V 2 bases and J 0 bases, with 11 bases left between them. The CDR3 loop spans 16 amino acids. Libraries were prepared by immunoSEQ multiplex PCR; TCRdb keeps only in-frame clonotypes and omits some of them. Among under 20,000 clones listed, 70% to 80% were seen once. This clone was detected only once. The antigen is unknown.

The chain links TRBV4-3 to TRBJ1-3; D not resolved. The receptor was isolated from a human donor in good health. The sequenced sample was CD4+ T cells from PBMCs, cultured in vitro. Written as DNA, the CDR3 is TGCGCCAGCAGCCAAACTCAGGACTTCTCTGGAAACACCATATATTTT. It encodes CASSQTQDFSGNTIYF.